These 28 T cell receptor beta chains were all obtained from the same sample, sequenced in a study of beta chain features in type 1 diabetes. Notes on the study in general: Shorter TCRB CDR3s, moderately but significantly so, marked every one of the four CD4+ subsets in Type 1 diabetes patients.

The investigators reverse transcribed all of the isolated RNA, so they sequenced expressed TCRB transcripts. Sequenced by immunoSEQ multiplex PCR; TCRdb stores in-frame clones only, minus some. The sample contains a few hundred thousand clones, 9.6% of which appear only once. Their recognized antigens are unknown. Material for sequencing was central memory CD4+ T cells from blood. Receptors originate from a man aged 30 to 45 with type 1 diabetes.

The chain has TRBV14 and TRBJ2-3; 7 nucleotides align to TRBD2. The CDR3 loop spans 17 amino acids. The V and J ends lost 3 bases and 0 bases, in that order; junction bases with no gene match: 9. In germline, CDR1 is SGHDN, CDR2 FVKESK. CDR3 region: CASSQASGGFSTDTQYF. CDR3 sequence (DNA): TGTGCCAGCAGCCAGGCTAGCGGAGGTTTTAGCACAGATACGCAGTATTTT. The variable domain in full, completed from reference TRBV14 and TRBJ2-3, reads EAGVTQFPSHSVIEKGQTVTLRCDPISGHDNLYWYRRVMGKEIKFLLHFVKESKQDESGMPNNRFLAERTGGTYSTLKVQPAELEDSGVYFCASSQASGGFSTDTQYFGPGTRLTVL.

The chain joins TRBV6-5 to TRBJ2-1, with D maybe TRBD2 (5 bases). The CDR3 loop spans 14 amino acids. Germline assignment: CDR1 MNHEY and CDR2 SVGAGI. V dropped 11 bases and J dropped 5 bases, with 19 bases sitting between them. Written as DNA, the CDR3 is TGTGCCGCCTTCTTCCGGGATTCACACAATGAGCAGTTCTTC. Translating it yields CAAFFRDSHNEQFF.

The CDR3, as DNA: TGCAGCGTTGTGCGGGGCCCGGTCAATGAGCAGTTCTTC. Amino acid sequence: CSVVRGPVNEQFF. The chain uses TRBV29-1 and TRBJ2-1; D possibly corresponds to TRBD2 (6 bases). Germline V gene data show CDR1 as SQVTM and CDR2 as ANQGSEA. Trimming took off 4 bases at V and 6 bases at J, with 13 bases between the two ends. The CDR3 contains 13 residues.

This clone has a handful of counts. Different DNA sequences within this sample yield the same CDR3. The genes are TRBV5-1 and TRBJ1-1; the match to TRBD1 covers 7 bases. CDR1 is SGHRS, CDR2 YFSETQ, per germline. The CDR3 has 14 residues. The junction had 4 bases not matched to a gene; V was cut back by 0 bases and J by 5 bases. For the CDR3, the DNA is TGCGCCAGCAGCTTGGAAGCAGGGGGGACTGAAGCTTTCTTT. This codes for CASSLEAGGTEAFF.

As regards this clone: This could be a read error, since a much larger clone is one nucleotide away. CDR3 residues: CASSLGGSTDTQYF. Written as DNA, the CDR3 is TGTGCCAGCAGCTTAGGCGGTAGCACAGATACGCAGTATTTT. The rearrangement uses TRBV5-6 and TRBJ2-3; D is ambiguous. The V and J ends lost 2 bases and 0 bases respectively, with 7 bases between them. Germline CDR1 reads SGHDT; CDR2 reads YYEEEE. This CDR3 is built from 14 residues.

This clone has only a few counts. The chain has TRBV7-8 and TRBJ2-1, with 10 bases lining up with TRBD2. J gave up 6 bases and V 0 bases, and 11 bases lay outside the gene matches. CDR3 length: 18 amino acids. Per germline, CDR1 SGHVS and CDR2 FQNEAQ. CDR3: CASSLAGITSGTFNEQFF. The CDR3 DNA follows: TGTGCCAGCAGCTTAGCGGGGATTACTAGCGGGACTTTCAATGAGCAGTTCTTC.

This clone was detected many times. Other DNA sequences in this sample translate to the same CDR3. This chain joins TRBV28 and TRBJ2-3; D might be TRBD1 or TRBD2, each matching 5 bases. This CDR3 is 14 amino acids long. V was trimmed by 6 bases and J by 1 base, leaving 11 bases between them. Looked up from germline, CDR1 is MDHEN and CDR2 is SYDVKM. The CDR3 nucleotides read TGTGCCAGCAGCTCCAGGGACGGCACAGATACGCAGTATTTT. Translation: CASSSRDGTDTQYF.

This clone was picked up one time. V is TRBV5-4 and J is TRBJ1-2; tentative D call: TRBD1 (6 bases). The CDR3 runs to 14 residues. The V gene lost 0 bases and the J gene lost 4 bases, with 10 bases spanning the gap. Germline V gene sequence: CDR1 SGHNT, CDR2 YYREEE (reference sequence). The CDR3 sequence: CASSLALTGYGYTF. CDR3 nucleotides: TGTGCCAGCAGCTTGGCCCTGACAGGCTATGGCTACACCTTC.

Comments on this clone: Other DNA sequences in the sample encode the same CDR3. The rearrangement uses TRBV25-1 and TRBJ1-2; 7 positions agree with TRBD1. Germline V gives CDR1 MGHDK, CDR2 SYGVNS. V shed 5 bases, J shed 7 bases, and the junction held 7 bases outside the gene matches. The CDR3 runs to 13 residues. The CDR3 sequence: CASSSQGLGGYTF. In DNA, the CDR3 is TGTGCCAGCAGTTCACAGGGGCTAGGTGGCTACACCTTC.

On this clone: With only one base between it and a far larger clone, this is likely a read error. Within the sample, other DNA sequences also encode this same CDR3. The V and J genes are TRBV28 and TRBJ2-5; D gene ambiguous. The CDR3 has 12 residues. Trimming stripped 5 bases from V and 0 bases from J, with 4 bases between. CDR1 and CDR2 (germline): MDHEN, SYDVKM. The CDR3 nucleotides read TGTGCCAGCAGTCCGTACCAAGAGACCCAGTACTTC. Its translation is CASSPYQETQYF.

The chain couples TRBV12-5 to TRBJ2-1, with a possible D match to TRBD2 (6 bases). The CDR3 loop spans 14 amino acids. V lost 7 bases to trimming and J lost 0 bases, with 10 bases between them. CDR1 is LGHNT and CDR2 is FRNRAP in the germline V gene. The CDR3 bases are TGTGCTAGTGTGGGGGGAAGCTCCTACAATGAGCAGTTCTTC. This translates into CASVGGSSYNEQFF. Looking up the rest from reference TRBV12-5 and TRBJ2-1 gives the full variable domain: DARVTQTPRHKVTEMGQEVTMRCQPILGHNTVFWYRQTMMQGLELLAYFRNRAPLDDSGMPKDRFSAEMPDATLATLKIQPSEPRDSAVYFCASVGGSSYNEQFFGPGTRLTVL.

The gene calls are TRBV29-1 and TRBJ2-1; D might be TRBD1 (6 bases). Looked up from germline, CDR1 is SQVTM and CDR2 is ANQGSEA. The CDR3 totals 12 residues. Trimming stripped 5 bases from V and 8 bases from J, with 13 bases between. This chain's CDR3 is CSVTQGFDEQFF. The CDR3 DNA follows: TGCAGCGTTACACAGGGTTTCGATGAGCAGTTCTTC.

The gene calls are TRBV9 and TRBJ2-2; D is perhaps TRBD1 (7 bases). CDR1 is SGDLS and CDR2 is YYNGEE in the germline V gene. The CDR3 loop spans 15 amino acids. V was clipped by 1 base and J by 3 bases, with 10 bases between them. The CDR3 region has the DNA TGTGCCAGCAGCGTATCAGGGGGGTACACCGGGGAGCTGTTTTTT. Translating it yields CASSVSGGYTGELFF.

The V and J genes are TRBV7-2 and TRBJ2-3, with 10 bases identical to TRBD1. Germline V gene sequence: CDR1 SGHTA, CDR2 FQGNSA. The CDR3 covers 15 residues. With V trimmed by 4 bases and J by 5 bases, 6 bases remained unmatched. The CDR3 region has the DNA TGTGCCAGCAGCTCGCGGACAGGGGGGGTAGATACGCAGTATTTT. It is translated as CASSSRTGGVDTQYF.

This clone came up a few times. The chain carries TRBV11-2 and TRBJ2-2; unclear D gene. Trimming left V 5 bases short and J 0 bases short, with 19 bases between. Germline CDR1 and CDR2: SGHAT and FQNNGV. The CDR3 loop spans 18 amino acids. This CDR3 reads CASSRTLMGFTNTGELFF. CDR3 DNA: TGTGCCAGCAGCCGGACGCTGATGGGGTTCACGAACACCGGGGAGCTGTTTTTT.

This clone was detected a few times. The CDR3 DNA sequence: TGCGCCAGCAGCCCGGGACAGGTGATCGGAAAACTGTTTTTT. Amino acid sequence: CASSPGQVIGKLFF. The rearrangement uses TRBV5-1 and TRBJ1-4; 8 bases map to TRBD1. The CDR3 is 14 residues long. Losses at the gene ends were 4 bases for V and 10 bases for J; bases not matched to a gene: 9. The germline V gene encodes CDR1 SGHRS and CDR2 YFSETQ.

The table lists this clone with a few counts. The chain combines TRBV5-4 with TRBJ2-1; 8 nucleotides agree with TRBD1. CDR1 and CDR2 (germline): SGHNT, YYREEE (reference sequence). V trimming: 1 base; J trimming: 7 bases; junction bases outside the gene matches: 7. CDR3 length: 15 amino acids. The CDR3: CASSLQQGVSNEQFF. For the CDR3, the DNA is TGTGCCAGCAGCTTGCAACAGGGGGTATCGAATGAGCAGTTCTTC.

The chain employs TRBV9 and TRBJ2-5; 7 bases are a match to TRBD1. CDR3 length equals 15 residues. The germline gives CDR1 SGDLS, CDR2 YYNGEE. Unmatched junction bases numbered 3, after V lost 1 base and J lost 0 bases. The DNA of the CDR3 is TGTGCCAGCAGCGTAACGACAGGGAACCAAGAGACCCAGTACTTC. Its translation: CASSVTTGNQETQYF.

This clone was detected only a few times. A read error may produce the germline difference seen at one junction end. The chain links TRBV6-1 to TRBJ2-6, with D maybe TRBD1 (6 bases). The germline gives CDR1 MNHNS, CDR2 SASEGT. This CDR3 has 13 residues. CDR3 amino acids: CASSEIRDTYLFF. Written as DNA, the CDR3 is TGTGCCAGCAGTGAGATCCGGGACACCTACCTCTTTTTC.

Note on this clone: This CDR3 is also generated by other DNA sequences in the sample. The chain has TRBV28 and TRBJ1-1; 9 bases match TRBD1. The CDR3 consists of 13 residues. Germline CDR1 reads MDHEN; CDR2 reads SYDVKM. Trimming removed 4 bases from V and 5 bases from J; junction bases left unmatched: 2. CDR3 region: CASSSGQGTEAFF. DNA for the CDR3: TGTGCCAGCAGTTCCGGACAGGGGACTGAAGCTTTCTTT.

The sample holds a few counts of this clone. Here the CDR3 DNA reads TGTGCCTGGAGTGTAGGCAGCCGCAATCAGCCCCAGCATTTT. As protein: CAWSVGSRNQPQHF. The genes are TRBV30 and TRBJ1-5; D is unresolved. Trimming left V 0 bases short and J 2 bases short, with 8 bases between. This CDR3 contains 14 residues. The germline V gene has CDR1 GTSNPN and CDR2 SVGIG (reference sequence).

This clone was seen at least ten times. The chain carries TRBV7-6 and TRBJ2-7; D not resolved. This CDR3 region has 11 residues. The germline V and J ends were trimmed by 9 bases and 6 bases, with 12 bases remaining between them. Germline V gene sequence: CDR1 SGHVS, CDR2 FNYEAQ. CDR3 in amino acids: CASRAVGEQYF. The CDR3 DNA sequence: TGTGCCAGTCGGGCGGTTGGCGAGCAGTACTTC.

The genes are TRBV7-8 and TRBJ2-7; a weak D match, TRBD1 (6 bases). Trimming took off 2 bases at V and 4 bases at J, with 9 bases between the two ends. The length of the CDR3 is 13 residues. The germline V gene has CDR1 SGHVS and CDR2 FQNEAQ. In DNA, the CDR3 is TGTGCCAGCAGCTTACAACAGGGTTACGAGCAGTACTTC. Protein: CASSLQQGYEQYF.

This clone was counted between two and nine times. The chain employs TRBV2 and TRBJ1-1; no clear D gene. V lost 7 bases to trimming and J lost 0 bases, with 9 bases between them. Germline CDR1 reads SNHLY; CDR2 reads FYNNEI. The CDR3 is made up of 13 amino acids. The DNA for the CDR3 is TGTGCCAGCACTGGCAGATTGAACACTGAAGCTTTCTTT. Protein sequence: CASTGRLNTEAFF.

The chain is built from TRBV29-1 and TRBJ2-2, with 7 bases lining up with TRBD1. From germline, CDR1 is SQVTM and CDR2 ANQGSEA. This CDR3 region has 14 residues. J lost 14 bases, V lost 6 bases, and 18 bases had no gene match. The CDR3 region has the DNA TGCAGCGTGGGACAGATGAACACCAGGATTCTCCTGTTTTTT. Residues: CSVGQMNTRILLFF.

V gene TRBV10-3 combines with J gene TRBJ2-3; 13 bases fit TRBD2. Germline loops: CDR1 ENHRY, CDR2 SYGVKD. V was clipped by 4 bases and J by 0 bases; unmatched bases: 4. This CDR3 comprises 17 residues. This CDR3 is CAISGTSGSSSTDTQYF. CDR3 coding DNA: TGTGCCATCAGTGGGACTAGCGGGAGCTCGAGCACAGATACGCAGTATTTT.

V is TRBV7-8 and J is TRBJ2-2; 9 positions agree with TRBD1. Germline CDR1 SGHVS, CDR2 FQNEAQ. This CDR3 contains 14 residues. The trim removed 4 bases at V and 5 bases at J, leaving 2 bases unmatched. The CDR3 loop is CASSSGTGTGELFF. In DNA, the CDR3 is TGTGCCAGCAGCTCCGGGACAGGGACCGGGGAGCTGTTTTTT.

This clone occurred a few times. V usage is TRBV5-4 and J usage is TRBJ1-4; 7 bases align to TRBD1. The CDR3 loop spans 15 amino acids. CDR1 is SGHNT, CDR2 YYREEE, per germline (reference sequence). The V gene end was trimmed by 4 bases and the J gene end by 6 bases; junction bases not matched to a gene: 9. CDR3 nucleotides: TGTGCCAGCAGCCAGGACGGACAGGAGGATGAAAAACTGTTTTTT. Protein sequence: CASSQDGQEDEKLFF.